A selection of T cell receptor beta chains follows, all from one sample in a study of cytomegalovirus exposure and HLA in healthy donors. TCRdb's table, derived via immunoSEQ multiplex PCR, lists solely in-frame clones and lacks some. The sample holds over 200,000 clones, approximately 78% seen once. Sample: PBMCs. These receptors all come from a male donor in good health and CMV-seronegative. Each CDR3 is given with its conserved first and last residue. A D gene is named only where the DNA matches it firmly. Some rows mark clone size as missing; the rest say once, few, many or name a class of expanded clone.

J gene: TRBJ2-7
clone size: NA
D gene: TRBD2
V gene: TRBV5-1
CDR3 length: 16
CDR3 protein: CASSLQGGRSSYEQYF
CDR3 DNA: TGCGCCAGCAGCTTGCAAGGCGGGAGGAGCTCCTACGAGCAGTACTTC

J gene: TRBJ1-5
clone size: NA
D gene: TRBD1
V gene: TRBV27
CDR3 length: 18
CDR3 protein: CASSPFTVSQQGVQPQHF
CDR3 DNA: TGTGCCAGCAGTCCCTTCACGGTTTCGCAGCAGGGGGTTCAGCCCCAGCATTTT

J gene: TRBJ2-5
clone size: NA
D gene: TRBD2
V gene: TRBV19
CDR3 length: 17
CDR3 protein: CASSFSRLAGLGETQYF
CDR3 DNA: TGTGCCAGTAGTTTCTCGCGACTAGCGGGCCTCGGAGAGACCCAGTACTTC

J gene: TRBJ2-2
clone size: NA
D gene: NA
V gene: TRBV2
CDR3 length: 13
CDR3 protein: CAKNRAHTGELFF
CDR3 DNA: TGTGCCAAAAACAGGGCCCACACCGGGGAGCTGTTTTTT

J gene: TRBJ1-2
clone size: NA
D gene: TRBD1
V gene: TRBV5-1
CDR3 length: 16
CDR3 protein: CASSPRGQDLNYGYTF
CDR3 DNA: TGCGCCAGCAGCCCGAGAGGACAGGACTTGAACTATGGCTACACCTTC

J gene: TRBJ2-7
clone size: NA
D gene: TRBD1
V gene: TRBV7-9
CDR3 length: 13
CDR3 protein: CASSPKDRDEQYF
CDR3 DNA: TGTGCCAGCAGCCCCAAGGACAGGGACGAGCAGTACTTC

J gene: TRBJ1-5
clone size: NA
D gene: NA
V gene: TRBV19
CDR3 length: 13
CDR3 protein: CASSTGYNQPQHF
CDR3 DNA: TGTGCCAGTAGTACGGGGTACAATCAGCCCCAGCATTTT

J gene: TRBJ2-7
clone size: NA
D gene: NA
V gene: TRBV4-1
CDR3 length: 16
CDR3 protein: CASSQVSGRGTYEQYF
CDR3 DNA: TGCGCCAGCAGCCAAGTCTCGGGGAGGGGGACCTACGAGCAGTACTTC

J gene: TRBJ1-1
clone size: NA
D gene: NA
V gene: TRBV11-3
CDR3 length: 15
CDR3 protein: CASSPGGTENTEAFF
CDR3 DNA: TGTGCCAGCAGCCCGGGGGGGACTGAGAACACTGAAGCTTTCTTT

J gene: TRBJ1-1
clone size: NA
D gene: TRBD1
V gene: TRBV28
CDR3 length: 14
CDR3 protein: CASSPGQGNAEAFF
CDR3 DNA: TGTGCCAGCAGCCCGGGACAGGGAAACGCTGAAGCTTTCTTT

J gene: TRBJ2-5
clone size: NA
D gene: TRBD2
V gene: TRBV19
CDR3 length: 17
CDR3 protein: CASSFQLLAGGGETQYF
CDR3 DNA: TGTGCCAGTAGTTTTCAGCTACTAGCGGGAGGGGGAGAGACCCAGTACTTC

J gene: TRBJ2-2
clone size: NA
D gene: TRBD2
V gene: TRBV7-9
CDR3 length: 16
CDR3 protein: CASSHMTSGRTGELFF
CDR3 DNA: TGTGCCAGCAGCCACATGACTAGCGGGAGAACCGGGGAGCTGTTTTTT

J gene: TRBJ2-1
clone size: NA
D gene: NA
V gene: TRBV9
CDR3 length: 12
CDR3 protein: CASSVQGGEQFF
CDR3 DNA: TGTGCCAGCAGCGTTCAGGGGGGAGAGCAGTTCTTC

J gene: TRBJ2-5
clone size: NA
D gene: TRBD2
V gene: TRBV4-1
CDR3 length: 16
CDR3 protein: CASSQVASGRRETQYF
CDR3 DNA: TGCGCCAGCAGCCAAGTAGCGAGCGGGAGAAGGGAGACCCAGTACTTC

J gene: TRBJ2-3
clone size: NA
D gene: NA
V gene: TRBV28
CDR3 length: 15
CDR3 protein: CASSSSTASTDTQYF
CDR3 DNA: TGTGCCAGCAGTTCCTCGACAGCTAGCACAGATACGCAGTATTTT

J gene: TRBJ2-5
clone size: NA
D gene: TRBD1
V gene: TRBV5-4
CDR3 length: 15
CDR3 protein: CASSFDGQGAETQYF
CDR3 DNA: TGTGCCAGCAGCTTCGACGGACAGGGTGCGGAGACCCAGTACTTC

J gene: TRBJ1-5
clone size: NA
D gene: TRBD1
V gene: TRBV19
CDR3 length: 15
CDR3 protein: CASNADRGSNQPQHF
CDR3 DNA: TGTGCCAGTAACGCAGACAGGGGGAGCAATCAGCCCCAGCATTTT

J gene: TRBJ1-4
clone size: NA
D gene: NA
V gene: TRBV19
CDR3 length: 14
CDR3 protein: CASRTGEGDEKLFF
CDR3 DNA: TGTGCCAGTCGAACGGGGGAGGGGGATGAAAAACTGTTTTTT

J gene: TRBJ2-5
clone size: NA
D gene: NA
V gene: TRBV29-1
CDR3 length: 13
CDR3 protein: CSVLDRFQETQYF
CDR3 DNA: TGCAGCGTTTTAGACAGATTCCAAGAGACCCAGTACTTC

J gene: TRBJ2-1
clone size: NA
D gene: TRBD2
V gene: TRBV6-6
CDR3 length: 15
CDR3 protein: CASRLLAGGPDEQFF
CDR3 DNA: TGTGCCAGCAGGTTACTAGCGGGAGGGCCTGATGAGCAGTTCTTC

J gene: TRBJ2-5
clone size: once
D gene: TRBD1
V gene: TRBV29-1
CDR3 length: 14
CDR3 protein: CSVGGTGGMETQYF
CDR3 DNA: TGCAGCGTTGGCGGGACAGGGGGAATGGAGACCCAGTACTTC

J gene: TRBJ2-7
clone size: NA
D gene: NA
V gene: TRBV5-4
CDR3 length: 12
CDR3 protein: CASSLPGYEQYF
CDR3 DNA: TGTGCCAGCAGCTTGCCGGGCTACGAGCAGTACTTC

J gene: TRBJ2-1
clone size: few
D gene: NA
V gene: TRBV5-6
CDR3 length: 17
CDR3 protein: CASSWGGSGSSYNEQFF
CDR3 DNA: TGTGCCAGCAGTTGGGGCGGTAGCGGAAGCTCCTACAATGAGCAGTTCTTC

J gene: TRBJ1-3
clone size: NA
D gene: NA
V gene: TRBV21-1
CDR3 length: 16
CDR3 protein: CASSKGQLSSGNTIYF
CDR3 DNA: TGTGCCAGCAGCAAAGGACAGTTGAGCTCTGGAAACACCATATATTTT

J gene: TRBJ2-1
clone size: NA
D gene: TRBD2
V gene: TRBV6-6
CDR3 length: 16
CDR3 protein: CASSYSKGLGFNEQFF
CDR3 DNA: TGTGCCAGCAGTTACTCGAAGGGACTAGGGTTCAATGAGCAGTTCTTC

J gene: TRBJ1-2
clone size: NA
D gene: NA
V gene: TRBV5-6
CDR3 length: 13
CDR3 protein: CASSLGSPSGYTF
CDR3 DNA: TGTGCCAGCAGCTTGGGCAGTCCTAGTGGCTACACCTTC

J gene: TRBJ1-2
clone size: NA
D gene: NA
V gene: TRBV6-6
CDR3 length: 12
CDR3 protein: CASSQRGSGYTF
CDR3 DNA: TGTGCCAGCAGTCAACGGGGGAGTGGCTACACCTTC

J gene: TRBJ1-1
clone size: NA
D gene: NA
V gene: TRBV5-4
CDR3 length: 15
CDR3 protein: CASSLHPAGNTEAFF
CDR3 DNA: TGTGCCAGCAGTCTACACCCAGCAGGGAACACTGAAGCTTTCTTT

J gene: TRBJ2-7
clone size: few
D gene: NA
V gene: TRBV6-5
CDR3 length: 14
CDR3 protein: CASSLRAERYEQYF
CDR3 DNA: TGTGCCAGCAGTTTACGAGCGGAGAGGTACGAGCAGTACTTC

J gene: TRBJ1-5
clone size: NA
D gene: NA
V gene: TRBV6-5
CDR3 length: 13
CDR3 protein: CASRTRRNQPQHF
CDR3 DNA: TGTGCCAGCAGAACGAGGAGGAATCAGCCCCAGCATTTT

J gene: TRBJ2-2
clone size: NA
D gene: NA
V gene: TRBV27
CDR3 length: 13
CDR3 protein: CASRQANTGELFF
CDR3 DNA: TGTGCCAGTCGACAGGCTAACACCGGGGAGCTGTTTTTT

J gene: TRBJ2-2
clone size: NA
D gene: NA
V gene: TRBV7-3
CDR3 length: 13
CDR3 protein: CASSGHITGELFF
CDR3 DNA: TGTGCCAGCAGCGGGCATATCACCGGGGAGCTGTTTTTT

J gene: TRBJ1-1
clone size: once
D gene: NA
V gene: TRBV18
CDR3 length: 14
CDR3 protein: CASSPLDRNTEAFF
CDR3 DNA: TGTGCCAGCTCACCACTGGACAGGAACACTGAAGCTTTCTTT

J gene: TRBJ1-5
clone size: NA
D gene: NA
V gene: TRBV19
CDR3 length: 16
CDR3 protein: CASSINAGASNQPQHF
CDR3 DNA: TGTGCCAGTAGTATTAATGCAGGGGCCAGCAATCAGCCCCAGCATTTT

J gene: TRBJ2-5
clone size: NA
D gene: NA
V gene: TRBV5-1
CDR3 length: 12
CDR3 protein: CASSPLDGEQYF
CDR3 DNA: TGCGCCAGCAGCCCGCTCGATGGGGAGCAGTACTTC

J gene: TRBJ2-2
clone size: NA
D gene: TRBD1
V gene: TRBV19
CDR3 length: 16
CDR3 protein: CASINKDRGTTGELFF
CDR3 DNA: TGTGCCAGTATCAATAAGGACAGGGGGACCACCGGGGAGCTGTTTTTT

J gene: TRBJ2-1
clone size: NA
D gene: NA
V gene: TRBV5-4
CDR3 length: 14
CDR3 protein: CASSPDLADNEQFF
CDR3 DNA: TGTGCCAGCAGCCCGGACTTGGCTGATAATGAGCAGTTCTTC

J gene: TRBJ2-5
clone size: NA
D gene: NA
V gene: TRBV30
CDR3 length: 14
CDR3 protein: CAWSVSGNGETQYF
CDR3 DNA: TGTGCCTGGAGTGTGTCCGGGAACGGAGAGACCCAGTACTTC

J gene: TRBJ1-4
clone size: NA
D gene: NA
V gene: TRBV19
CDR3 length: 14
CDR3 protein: CASSPDYTNEKLFF
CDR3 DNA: TGTGCCAGTAGCCCGGACTATACTAATGAAAAACTGTTTTTT

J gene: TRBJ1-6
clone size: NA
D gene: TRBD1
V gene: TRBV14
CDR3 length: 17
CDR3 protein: CASSRTLAGTANSPLHF
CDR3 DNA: TGTGCCAGCAGCCGGACTCTAGCCGGGACAGCAAATTCACCCCTCCACTTT

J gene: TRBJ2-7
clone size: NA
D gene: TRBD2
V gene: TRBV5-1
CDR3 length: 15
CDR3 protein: CASSQGGGSSYEQYF
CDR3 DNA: TGCGCCAGCAGCCAAGGTGGCGGGAGCTCCTACGAGCAGTACTTC

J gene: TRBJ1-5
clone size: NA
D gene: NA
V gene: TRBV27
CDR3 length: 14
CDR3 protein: CASSHLNSNQPQHF
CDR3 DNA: TGTGCCAGCAGTCACCTAAATAGCAATCAGCCCCAGCATTTT

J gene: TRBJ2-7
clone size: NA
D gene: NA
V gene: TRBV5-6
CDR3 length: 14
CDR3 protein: CASRLGGWSYEQYF
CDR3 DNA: TGTGCCAGCAGATTGGGCGGGTGGTCCTACGAGCAGTACTTC

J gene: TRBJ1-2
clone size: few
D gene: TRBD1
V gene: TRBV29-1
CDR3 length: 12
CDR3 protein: CSVGQGNYGYTF
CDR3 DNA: TGCAGCGTGGGACAGGGTAACTATGGCTACACCTTC

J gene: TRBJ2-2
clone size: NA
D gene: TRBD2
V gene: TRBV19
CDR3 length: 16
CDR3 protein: CASSIGTSGTTGELFF
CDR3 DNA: TGTGCCAGTAGTATCGGGACTAGCGGGACGACCGGGGAGCTGTTTTTT

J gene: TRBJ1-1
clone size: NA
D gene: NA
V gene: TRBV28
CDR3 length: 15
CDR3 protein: CASSFHPGGGTEAFF
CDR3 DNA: TGTGCCAGCAGTTTCCACCCGGGGGGCGGCACTGAAGCTTTCTTT

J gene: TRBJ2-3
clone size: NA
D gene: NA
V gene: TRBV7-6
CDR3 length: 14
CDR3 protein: CASSLEGHPDTQYF
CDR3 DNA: TGTGCCAGCAGCTTAGAGGGGCACCCAGATACGCAGTATTTT

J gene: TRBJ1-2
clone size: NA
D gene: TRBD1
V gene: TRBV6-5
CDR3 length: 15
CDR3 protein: CASSYSNRGSYGYTF
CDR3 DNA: TGTGCCAGCAGTTACTCCAACAGGGGTAGCTATGGCTACACCTTC

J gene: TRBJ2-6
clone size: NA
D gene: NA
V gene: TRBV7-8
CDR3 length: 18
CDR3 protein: CASSSTIPPGSGANVLTF
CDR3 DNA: TGTGCCAGCAGCTCGACAATCCCGCCCGGCTCTGGGGCCAACGTCCTGACTTTC

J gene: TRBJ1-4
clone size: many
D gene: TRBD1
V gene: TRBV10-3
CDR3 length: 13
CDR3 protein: CAIRGTGGEKLFF
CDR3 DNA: TGTGCCATCAGGGGGACAGGTGGGGAAAAACTGTTTTTT

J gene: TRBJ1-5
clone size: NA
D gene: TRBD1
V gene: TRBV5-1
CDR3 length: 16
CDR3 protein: CASSLEGAEGPQPQHF
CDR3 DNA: TGCGCCAGCAGCTTGGAGGGGGCAGAGGGGCCTCAGCCCCAGCATTTT

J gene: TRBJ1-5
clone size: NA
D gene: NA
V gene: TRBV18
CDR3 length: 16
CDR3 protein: CASSPPRGASGQPQHF
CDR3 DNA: TGTGCCAGCTCACCACCGCGGGGGGCTTCGGGTCAGCCCCAGCATTTT

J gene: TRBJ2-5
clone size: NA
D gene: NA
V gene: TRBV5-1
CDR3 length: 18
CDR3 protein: CASSLAGGFSATQETQYF
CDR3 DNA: TGCGCCAGCAGCTTGGCCGGCGGGTTTAGCGCGACGCAAGAGACCCAGTACTTC

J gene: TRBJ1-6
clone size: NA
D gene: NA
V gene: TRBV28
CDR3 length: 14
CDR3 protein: CASSSPVPNSPLHF
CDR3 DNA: TGTGCCAGCAGTTCACCAGTGCCTAATTCACCCCTCCACTTT